Each of the 5 T cell receptor beta chains below was sequenced from the same sample in a study of shared T cell receptors in the human thymus. The repertoire was sequenced with immunoSEQ multiplex PCR; TCRdb's copy has only in-frame clones and lacks some. The sample lists about 540,000 clones; around 78% were seen once. This sample also belongs to another study, concerning human thymus T cells.

The sequencing input was thymocytes. The receptors shown here come from a boy younger than two with a congenital heart defect.

The sample holds one count of this clone. The V call is TRBV19, the J call TRBJ2-5; 15 positions agree with TRBD2. Trimming took 5 bases from V and 2 from J; bases not matched to a gene: 6. Per germline, CDR1 LNHDA and CDR2 SQIVND (reference sequence). The CDR3 is 17 amino acids. The CDR3 spells CASSPGTSGRKQETQYF. The CDR3 region has the DNA TGTGCCAGTAGTCCCGGGACTAGCGGGAGGAAACAAGAGACCCAGTACTTC.

The chain links TRBV18 to TRBJ2-1; maybe TRBD2 (6 bases). This CDR3 has 17 residues. The germline CDR1 and CDR2 sequences are KGHSH and LQKENI. Trimming pared 0 bases from V and 7 bases from J, leaving 19 bases between. As DNA, the CDR3 is TGTGCCAGCTCACCACCGTCTTGGAGCGGGTTAAGAAATGAGCAGTTCTTC. Translation gives CASSPPSWSGLRNEQFF.

This clone was seen just once. The rearrangement joins TRBV7-9 to TRBJ2-7; D possibly corresponds to TRBD2 (6 bases). Germline V lookup: CDR1 SEHNR, CDR2 FQNEAQ (reference sequence). This CDR3 spans 12 amino acids. Between the trimmed V and J ends, which lost 7 bases and 1 base, there was a span of 8 bases. The CDR3: CASIAASYEQYF. Written as DNA, the CDR3 is TGTGCCAGCATAGCGGCATCCTACGAGCAGTACTTC.

This chain joins TRBV10-1 and TRBJ1-3; 7 nucleotides agree with TRBD1. After removal of 6 bases from V and 0 bases from J, the junction contained 8 bases not matched to a gene. The CDR3 is 16 residues long. In germline, CDR1 is WNHNN, CDR2 SYGVQD (reference sequence). The DNA of the CDR3 is TGCGCCAGCAGCAATGGACAGGCCTCCTCTGGAAACACCATATATTTT. This gives the protein CASSNGQASSGNTIYF.

V and J are TRBV30 and TRBJ2-7; TRBD2 might be the D (6 bases). The germline CDR1 and CDR2 sequences are GTSNPN and SVGIG (reference sequence). Trimming pared 4 bases from V and 1 base from J, leaving 11 bases between. This CDR3 spans 13 amino acids. Here the CDR3 DNA reads TGTGCCTGGAAGGAGGGTAGATCCTACGAGCAGTACTTC. The encoded protein is CAWKEGRSYEQYF.